These 22 T cell receptor beta chains came from one sample sequenced in a study of T cells in Graves' hyperthyroidism and ophthalmopathy (dated by TCRdb to between 2018 and 2020). The library was made by multiplex PCR. This sample was sequenced with an Illumina HiSeq 2000. The TCR beta CDR3 regions were amplified from RNA transcripts. The TCR CDR3 was subjected to a first round of RT-PCR using the HTBI primer set and the Qiagen OneStep RT-PCR kit. TCRdb handled the public reads itself, with Q25 trimming in fastp and clone calling in MiXCR, and kept productive beta chains. Merged by CDR3 protein, the rows form single entries marked with the most common genes and DNA. The sample includes about 340,000 distinct CDR3 sequences, with 21% observed a single time. The biggest ten clones account for over 40% of the sample. Sample: blood. These receptor sequences come from a woman in her forties or fifties with Graves' hyperthyroidism.

CDR3 bases: TGTGCCAGCAGTTACTCGGGAGCGATGAACACTGAAGCTTTCTTT. Translating gives CASSYSGAMNTEAFF. This chain uses TRBV2 with TRBJ1-1; D is uncertain. CDR1 is SNHLY and CDR2 is FYNNEI in the germline V gene. The V gene lost 5 bases and the J gene lost 0 bases, with 13 bases spanning the gap. This CDR3 has 15 amino acids.

This clonotype was seen more than once but under ten times. V is TRBV7-6 and J is TRBJ1-6; unclear D gene. The CDR3 consists of 13 residues. The germline gives CDR1 SGHVS, CDR2 FNYEAQ. Trimming left V 2 bases short and J 7 bases short, with 6 bases between. CDR3 sequence: CASSLTTNSPLHF. The DNA for the CDR3 is TGTGCCAGCAGCTTAACCACGAATTCACCCCTCCACTTT.

This clonotype has a count of ten or more. The chain uses TRBV3-1 and TRBJ1-5; D remains unclear. The CDR3 length is 15 residues. Trimming took off 2 bases at V and 4 bases at J, with 12 bases between the two ends. The germline V gene encodes CDR1 LGHDT and CDR2 YNNKEL (reference sequence). The CDR3 coding sequence is TGTGCCAGCAGCCAACAACCCCCTCCAAATCAGCCCCAGCATTTT. The encoded protein is CASSQQPPPNQPQHF.

This clonotype was found many times. DNA of the CDR3: TGCAGTGCTCTGTGGACTAGCGGGAGGTCTACCTACGAGCAGTACTTC. This codes for CSALWTSGRSTYEQYF. The chain is built from TRBV20-1 and TRBJ2-7; 14 bases match TRBD2. Losses at the gene ends were 5 bases for V and 2 bases for J; bases not matched to a gene: 8. This CDR3 has 16 amino acids. The germline V gene encodes CDR1 DFQATT and CDR2 SNEGSKA (reference sequence).

This clonotype appeared many times. The V gene is TRBV4-1, the J gene TRBJ1-1; TRBD1 aligns across 7 bases. CDR3 length equals 17 residues. Losses at the gene ends were 0 bases for V and 0 bases for J; bases not matched to a gene: 7. The V gene's germline CDR1 is MGHRA and CDR2 YSYEKL. CDR3 in amino acids: CASSQELGGGMNTEAFF. CDR3 DNA sequence: TGCGCCAGCAGCCAAGAATTAGGGGGCGGAATGAACACTGAAGCTTTCTTT.

This clonotype was observed at least ten times. The chain carries TRBV2 and TRBJ2-1; possibly TRBD2 for D (6 bases). V was cut by 6 bases and J by 4 bases, with 19 bases left in between. CDR3 size: 16 residues. The germline V gene has CDR1 SNHLY and CDR2 FYNNEI. The CDR3 sequence: CASRYKRAIDYNEQFF. The CDR3 coding sequence is TGTGCCAGCAGGTATAAGCGGGCCATAGATTACAATGAGCAGTTCTTC.

V gene TRBV18 combines with J gene TRBJ1-5, with 9 bases aligning to TRBD1. The germline V gene encodes CDR1 KGHSH and CDR2 LQKENI. This CDR3 has 15 residues. The V and J ends lost 4 bases and 3 bases, in that order; junction bases with no gene match: 4. For the CDR3, the DNA is TGTGCCAGCTCACAAAGACAGGGGGACAATCAGCCCCAGCATTTT. This encodes CASSQRQGDNQPQHF.

This clonotype was detected many times. This rearrangement joins TRBV12-3 or TRBV12-4 to TRBJ2-7, with TRBD1 matching 7 bases. Trimming took 6 bases from V and 1 from J; bases not matched to a gene: 6. This CDR3 has 14 amino acids. The CDR3 nucleotides read TGTGCCAGCAGAAAACAGGGACAGTCCTACGAGCAGTACTTC. The encoded protein is CASRKQGQSYEQYF.

This clonotype has ten or more counts. The J gene is TRBJ2-1, the V gene TRBV7-9; TRBD2 agrees at 8 bases. This CDR3 spans 19 amino acids. Germline V gives CDR1 SEHNR, CDR2 FQNEAQ (reference sequence). V trimming: 2 bases; J trimming: 6 bases; junction bases outside the gene matches: 18. CDR3 in DNA: TGTGCCAGCAGCTTATACCAGGGTGGTCTAGCGGGCCGACGCAATGAGCAGTTCTTC. Translating gives CASSLYQGGLAGRRNEQFF.

This clonotype has a count of ten or more. CDR3 nucleotide sequence: TGTGCCAGCAGCTTCGTTAGCCAGGTGACCGGGGAGCTGTTTTTT. It is translated as CASSFVSQVTGELFF. V is TRBV11-3 and J is TRBJ2-2; D gene unclear. The CDR3 length is 15 residues. The germline V gene encodes CDR1 SGHNT and CDR2 YENEEA. Trimming shortened V by 3 bases and J by 5 bases, and 13 bases separated the two germline ends.

V and J are TRBV5-6 and TRBJ1-5, with D hard to call. The germline V and J ends were trimmed by 2 bases and 0 bases, with 9 bases remaining between them. The CDR3 runs to 15 residues. Germline V gene sequence: CDR1 SGHDT, CDR2 YYEEEE. The CDR3 DNA reads as TGTGCCAGCAGCTTTGGCGTAGATAGCAATCAGCCCCAGCATTTT. Translating gives CASSFGVDSNQPQHF.

In its sample, this clonotype was seen a few times. The genes are TRBV20-1 and TRBJ2-2, with D perhaps matching TRBD1 or TRBD2 (5 bases each). Between the trimmed V and J ends, which lost 3 bases and 2 bases, there was a span of 13 bases. The germline V gene has CDR1 DFQATT and CDR2 SNEGSKA (reference sequence). The CDR3 sequence is 15 residues long. CDR3 DNA sequence: TGCAGTGCTAGGGCGCTCGGGGCTAACACCGGGGAGCTGTTTTTT. Translation gives CSARALGANTGELFF.

This clonotype has a count of ten or more. V gene TRBV11-2 combines with J gene TRBJ2-7, with TRBD1 matching 9 bases. CDR3 length equals 15 residues. The ends lost 4 bases at V and 7 bases at J; junction bases unmatched: 11. The germline gives CDR1 SGHAT, CDR2 FQNNGV. In DNA, the CDR3 is TGTGCCAGCAGCTGGGGTTCGGGGACAGGGCGGGAGCAGTACTTC. This translates into CASSWGSGTGREQYF.

This clonotype was counted ten times or more. The chain joins TRBV7-3 to TRBJ1-2, with D possibly TRBD1 on 5 matching bases. V lost 5 bases and J 5 bases, leaving 15 bases between the germline ends. The CDR3 spans 14 residues. In germline, CDR1 is SGHTA, CDR2 FQGTGA. Here the CDR3 DNA reads TGTGCCAGCAGCCTTGACAGAGAGCCTTATGGCTACACCTTC. It specifies CASSLDREPYGYTF.

This clonotype was detected many times. This chain joins TRBV27 and TRBJ2-5, with a possible D match to TRBD2 (5 bases). Germline V lookup: CDR1 MNHEY, CDR2 SMNVEV (reference sequence). V gave up 2 bases and J gave up 5 bases, with 9 bases separating them. The CDR3 is 13 residues long. The CDR3, as DNA: TGTGCCAGCAGTTTAAGTAGAGGGGAGACCCAGTACTTC. Its protein product is CASSLSRGETQYF.

The V call is TRBV9, the J call TRBJ2-7, with 8 bases matching TRBD2. Per germline, CDR1 SGDLS and CDR2 YYNGEE. V lost 2 bases and J lost 0; bases outside the gene matches: 4. The CDR3 has 15 residues. This CDR3 is CASSVSSGVSYEQYF. The DNA of the CDR3 is TGTGCCAGCAGCGTCAGTAGCGGGGTCTCCTACGAGCAGTACTTC.

V gene TRBV13 combines with J gene TRBJ2-1; D remains unclear. Trimming cost V 5 bases and J 1 base, with 9 bases left between them. Germline V gene lookup returns CDR1 PRHDT and CDR2 FYEKMQ (reference sequence). The CDR3 spans 14 residues. The CDR3: CASSHSWSYNEQFF. The CDR3 coding sequence is TGTGCCAGCAGCCATTCATGGTCCTACAATGAGCAGTTCTTC.

This clonotype was counted ten times or more. The chain recombines TRBV5-1 with TRBJ1-1, with D uncertain. Trimming removed 4 bases from V and 0 bases from J, with 10 bases in between. The germline V gene has CDR1 SGHRS and CDR2 YFSETQ. The CDR3 covers 14 residues. CDR3 nucleotides: TGCGCCAGCAGCCCCAATGAGTTGAACACTGAAGCTTTCTTT. Its translation is CASSPNELNTEAFF.

This clonotype was seen at least ten times. This chain joins TRBV27 and TRBJ1-4, with D uncertain. CDR1 is MNHEY and CDR2 is SMNVEV in the germline V gene (reference sequence). With 0 bases removed from V and 5 bases from J, the gap between germline ends came to 7 bases. There are 14 residues in the CDR3. CDR3 residues: CASSLSILNEKLFF. The DNA for the CDR3 is TGTGCCAGCAGTTTATCTATTCTCAATGAAAAACTGTTTTTT. Full variable domain (rest looked up from reference TRBV27 and TRBJ1-4): EAQVTQNPRYLITVTGKKLTVTCSQNMNHEYMSWYRQDPGLGLRQIYYSMNVEVTDKGDVPEGYKVSRKEKRNFPLILESPSPNQTSLYFCASSLSILNEKLFFGSGTQLSVL.

In this sample, this clonotype turned up many times. The rearrangement links TRBV6-1 to TRBJ1-1; TRBD1 might be the D (6 bases). V lost 6 bases and J lost 3, with 14 bases in between. In germline, CDR1 is MNHNS, CDR2 SASEGT. The CDR3 sequence is 14 residues long. The CDR3 sequence is CASSPQGTHTEAFF. DNA for the CDR3: TGTGCCAGCAGCCCCCAGGGGACACACACTGAAGCTTTCTTT.

This rearrangement joins TRBV30 to TRBJ1-1, with 7 bases that match TRBD1. Germline V gene sequence: CDR1 GTSNPN, CDR2 SVGIG (reference sequence). J gave up 0 bases and V 4 bases, and 14 bases lay outside the gene matches. The CDR3 has 17 residues. This CDR3 reads CAWTPRGQYFMNTEAFF. As DNA, the CDR3 is TGTGCCTGGACCCCTAGGGGACAGTACTTCATGAACACTGAAGCTTTCTTT.

This clonotype appeared a few times. The chain joins TRBV19 to TRBJ2-7; D is undetermined. Germline V CDR1 and CDR2: LNHDA, SQIVND (reference sequence). CDR3 length: 13 residues. Trimming pared 4 bases from V and 0 bases from J, leaving 7 bases between. This CDR3 is CASSNGLSYEQYF. The CDR3, as DNA: TGTGCCAGTAGTAACGGCCTCTCCTACGAGCAGTACTTC.